This TCR beta chain stems from a study of glioma-infiltrating T cells after dendritic cell vaccination. About the study: Between about 2003 and 2013, patients got autologous tumor lysate-pulsed dendritic cell vaccines.

The CDR3 length is 13 residues. CDR1 is SGHAT and CDR2 is FQNNGV in the germline V gene. Deletions cut 4 bases from V and 8 bases from J, with 12 bases between. Up to roughly 2 ug genomic DNA was used for TCRB CDR3 amplification. Generated by immunoSEQ multiplex PCR, the TCRdb table keeps only in-frame clones and is missing some. The repertoire includes roughly 100,000 clones, roughly four fifths of them detected once, and approximately 12% sits in the top ten. Sequenced here: blood, sampled before dendritic cell vaccination. This chain joins TRBV11-2 and TRBJ2-1; tentative D call: TRBD2 (5 bases). This sequence was found in a human donor with glioblastoma. The CDR3 sequence is CASSSLAGDEQFF. CDR3 bases: TGTGCCAGCAGCTCCCTGGCGGGTGATGAGCAGTTCTTC.